These 8 T cell receptor beta chains share one sample of origin, sequenced in a study of cytomegalovirus exposure and HLA in healthy donors. The PCR ran on 60 Vbeta and 13 Jbeta primers. The repertoire was sequenced with immunoSEQ multiplex PCR; TCRdb's copy has only in-frame clones and lacks some. The sample holds 70,000 to 95,000 clones; around 74% are singletons and the top ten take about a tenth. The sequenced material came from PBMCs. All receptors come from a man aged 25-45 years in good health and CMV-seropositive.

This clone was counted a few times. This chain links TRBV7-8 with TRBJ1-5; tentative D call: TRBD1 (5 bases). The CDR3 length is 16 residues. Germline assignment: CDR1 SGHVS and CDR2 FQNEAQ. V lost 1 base and J 0 bases, leaving 10 bases between the germline ends. The CDR3 sequence: CASSLEYRISNQPQHF. The CDR3, as DNA: TGTGCCAGCAGCTTAGAATACAGGATTAGCAATCAGCCCCAGCATTTT.

This clone came up once. The chain couples TRBV10-1 to TRBJ1-5, with D unresolved. Trimming took 8 bases from V and 7 from J, leaving 9 bases between them. Germline V CDR1 and CDR2: WNHNN, SYGVQD (reference sequence). The CDR3 sequence is 11 residues long. The CDR3: CASFPEQPQHF. CDR3 nucleotide sequence: TGCGCCAGCTTCCCGGAGCAGCCCCAGCATTTT.

The chain employs TRBV19 and TRBJ1-5; 7 positions match TRBD1. CDR1 is LNHDA and CDR2 is SQIVND in the germline V gene (reference sequence). This CDR3 region has 13 residues. V lost 6 bases to trimming and J lost 5 bases; unmatched junction nucleotides: 4. The CDR3 DNA reads as TGTGCCAGTAGCCAGGGGGTCGATCAGCCCCAGCATTTT. This encodes CASSQGVDQPQHF.

This clone showed up just a few times. The chain uses TRBV5-4 and TRBJ2-1; weak D call: TRBD1 (6 bases). The CDR3 runs 13 residues. The germline V and J ends were trimmed by 5 bases and 7 bases, with 13 bases remaining between them. Per germline, CDR1 SGHNT and CDR2 YYREEE (reference sequence). CDR3 sequence: CASRFAGDNEQFF. For the CDR3, the DNA is TGTGCCAGCAGATTTGCAGGGGATAATGAGCAGTTCTTC.

The chain combines TRBV28 with TRBJ1-2; D is possibly TRBD1 (5 bases). Trimming shortened V by 6 bases and J by 4 bases, and 15 bases separated the two germline ends. Germline-derived CDR1 and CDR2 are MDHEN and SYDVKM. The CDR3 has 14 amino acids. This CDR3 is CASRDGGLGYGYTF. As DNA, the CDR3 is TGTGCCAGCAGGGACGGGGGGTTAGGCTATGGCTACACCTTC.

The chain combines TRBV4-1 with TRBJ1-6, with TRBD1 identical over 8 bases. V lost 8 bases to trimming and J lost 7 bases; unmatched junction nucleotides: 4. CDR1 is MGHRA, CDR2 YSYEKL, per germline. CDR3 length equals 13 residues. CDR3 sequence (DNA): TGCGCCAGCGGACAGGGAAAAAATTCACCCCTCCACTTT. Translating it yields CASGQGKNSPLHF.

The chain combines TRBV11-2 with TRBJ2-3; TRBD1 is a possible D gene (5 bases). CDR1 and CDR2 (germline): SGHAT, FQNNGV. This CDR3 comprises 14 residues. Trimming pared 4 bases from V and 2 bases from J, leaving 10 bases between. This CDR3 is CASSWGTVTDTQYF. As DNA, the CDR3 is TGTGCCAGCAGCTGGGGCACAGTCACAGATACGCAGTATTTT.

The chain combines TRBV9 with TRBJ2-1; 7 bases match TRBD2. The V gene's germline CDR1 is SGDLS and CDR2 YYNGEE. The CDR3 totals 15 residues. After removal of 1 base from V and 2 bases from J, the junction contained 3 bases not matched to a gene. The CDR3 sequence: CASSVSGGTYNEQFF. The CDR3 bases are TGTGCCAGCAGCGTATCGGGGGGAACCTACAATGAGCAGTTCTTC.